A single TCR beta chain is shown here with its context. The method was immunoSEQ multiplex PCR; TCRdb's version includes in-frame clones alone and lacks a portion of them. This table holds fewer than 200,000 clones, about four fifths found once. Germline CDR1 is SGDLS and CDR2 is YYNGEE. CDR3 length equals 13 residues. V gave up 4 bases and J gave up 8 bases; unmatched junction bases: 6. The data derive from a study of blood T cell repertoires in COVID-19. The specimen was peripheral blood. The TCR comes from a woman at least 80 years old with acute or convalescent COVID-19. The chain uses TRBV9 and TRBJ2-4; 7 bases line up with TRBD2. This chain's CDR3 is CASSLREGDIQYF. The CDR3, as DNA: TGTGCCAGCAGCCTCAGGGAGGGAGACATTCAGTACTTC.